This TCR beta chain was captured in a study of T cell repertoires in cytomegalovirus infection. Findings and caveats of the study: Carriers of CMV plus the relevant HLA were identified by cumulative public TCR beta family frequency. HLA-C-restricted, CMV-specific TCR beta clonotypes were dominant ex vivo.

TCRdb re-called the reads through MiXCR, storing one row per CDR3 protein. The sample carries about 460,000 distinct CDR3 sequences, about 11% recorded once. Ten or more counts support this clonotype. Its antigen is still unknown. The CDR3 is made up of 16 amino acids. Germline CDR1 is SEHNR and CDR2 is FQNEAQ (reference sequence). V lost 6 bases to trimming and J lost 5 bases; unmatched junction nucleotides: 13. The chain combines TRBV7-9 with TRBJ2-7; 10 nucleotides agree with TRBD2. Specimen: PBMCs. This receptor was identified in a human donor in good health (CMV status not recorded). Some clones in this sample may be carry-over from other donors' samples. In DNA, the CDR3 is TGTGCCAGCAGTCCCGACAGGGCTAGCGGGAGCCACGAGCAGTACTTC. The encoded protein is CASSPDRASGSHEQYF.